This passage covers 10 T cell receptor beta chains from one sample sequenced in a study of OX40 agonist ivuxolimab in advanced cancers. The protocol was immunoSEQ multiplex PCR, while the TCRdb copy is restricted to in-frame clones and leaves out a portion. The sample yields 75,000 to 100,000 clones, around nine tenths seen once. This sample comprised CD4+ or CD8+ T cells sorted from blood, obtained in a trial of the OX40 agonist ivuxolimab. These receptors originate from an adult with an advanced solid tumor such as melanoma, head and neck, liver or kidney cancer.

This clone was found once. The rearrangement joins TRBV27 to TRBJ2-2; tentatively, D is TRBD1 (5 bases). CDR1 MNHEY and CDR2 SMNVEV come from the germline V gene (reference sequence). The CDR3 sequence is 14 residues long. Trimming removed 6 bases at V and 6 bases at J, with 14 bases between. CDR3 in DNA: TGTGCCAGCAGGACAGTCCCCGAACCCGGGGAGCTGTTTTTT. Amino acid sequence: CASRTVPEPGELFF.

The rearrangement joins TRBV6-5 to TRBJ1-6; maybe TRBD1 (5 bases). With 2 bases removed from V and 8 bases from J, the gap between germline ends came to 16 bases. The length of the CDR3 is 16 residues. The germline gives CDR1 MNHEY, CDR2 SVGAGI. CDR3 protein: CASSYAPGSGYSPLHF. DNA of the CDR3: TGTGCCAGCAGTTACGCGCCAGGGAGTGGGTATTCACCCCTCCACTTT.

Comments on this clone: It is likely a read error, because the conserved phenylalanine at the end of the CDR3 is missing. This rearrangement joins TRBV6-5 to TRBJ1-6, with D perhaps TRBD1 (6 bases). The CDR3 totals 15 residues. The germline V gene has CDR1 MNHEY and CDR2 SVGAGI. The V end lost 6 bases, the J end lost 6 bases, and 15 bases lay between the germline ends. This chain's CDR3 is CASRPADSTNSPLHL. In DNA, the CDR3 is TGTGCCAGCAGACCAGCGGACAGCACTAATTCACCCCTCCACCTT.

This clone was seen at least ten times. Within the sample, other DNA sequences also encode this same CDR3. The V call is TRBV4-2, the J call TRBJ1-5, with TRBD1 matching 8 bases. With V trimmed by 1 base and J by 3 bases, 2 bases remained unmatched. CDR1 is LGHNA and CDR2 is YNFKEQ in the germline V gene. The CDR3 is made up of 15 amino acids. CDR3 coding DNA: TGTGCCAGCAGCCAAGGGACAGGGAACAATCAGCCCCAGCATTTT. It translates to CASSQGTGNNQPQHF.

This rearrangement joins TRBV19 to TRBJ2-5; perhaps TRBD2 as D (7 bases). Deletions cut 4 bases from V and 5 bases from J, with 23 bases between. Germline CDR1 and CDR2: LNHDA and SQIVND (reference sequence). The CDR3 is 17 residues long. The CDR3 reads CASSTRTSGGARETQYF. CDR3 coding DNA: TGTGCCAGTAGTACACGGACTAGTGGGGGGGCGAGGGAGACCCAGTACTTC.

This clone was seen only a few times. The gene calls are TRBV2 and TRBJ1-5; 7 nucleotides agree with TRBD1. The CDR3 runs 14 residues. The J segment lost 5 bases and the V segment lost 4 bases, leaving 5 bases of the junction unmatched. Germline-derived CDR1 and CDR2 are SNHLY and FYNNEI. The CDR3 is CASSGRDRYQPQHF. CDR3 nucleotide sequence: TGTGCCAGCAGTGGCCGGGACAGATATCAGCCCCAGCATTTT.

This clone was detected only once. This sequence joins TRBV28 and TRBJ2-7; D possibly corresponds to TRBD1 (6 bases). CDR1 and CDR2 from the germline V gene are MDHEN and SYDVKM. Trimming left V 7 bases short and J 4 bases short, with 14 bases between. The CDR3 runs 13 residues. CDR3 protein: CASTADRRYEQYF. The CDR3 DNA reads TGTGCCAGCACCGCCGACAGGAGATACGAGCAGTACTTC.

This sequence joins TRBV18 and TRBJ1-1, with 7 nucleotides matching TRBD1. The germline CDR1 and CDR2 sequences are KGHSH and LQKENI. V was clipped by 3 bases and J by 6 bases; unmatched bases: 4. This CDR3 is 13 amino acids long. The CDR3 bases are TGTGCCAGCTCACCTCGACAGGGAGCTGAAGCTTTCTTT. This translates into CASSPRQGAEAFF.

The chain combines TRBV7-9 with TRBJ2-3; D remains ambiguous. The germline V gene has CDR1 SEHNR and CDR2 FQNEAQ (reference sequence). This CDR3 is 14 amino acids long. V lost 2 bases and J lost 3, with 9 bases in between. Here the CDR3 reads CASSLSEVTDTQYF. The CDR3 DNA reads TGTGCCAGCAGCTTAAGCGAAGTTACAGATACGCAGTATTTT.

The rearrangement joins TRBV7-2 to TRBJ1-2; D gene unclear. Germline V CDR1 and CDR2: SGHTA, FQGNSA. The CDR3 extends over 12 amino acids. Trimming left V 0 bases short and J 6 bases short, with 5 bases between. The CDR3 bases are TGTGCCAGCAGCTTAGCTAGGGATGGCTACACCTTC. It specifies CASSLARDGYTF. The full variable domain, its missing parts supplied by reference TRBV7-2 and TRBJ1-2, is GAGVSQSPSNKVTEKGKDVELRCDPISGHTALYWYRQSLGQGLEFLIYFQGNSAPDKSGLPSDRFSAERTGGSVSTLTIQRTQQEDSAVYLCASSLARDGYTFGSGTRLTVV.